This TCR beta chain comes out of a study of cytomegalovirus exposure and HLA in healthy donors. The CDR3 has 15 residues. Germline V gives CDR1 MNHNS, CDR2 SASEGT. The germline V and J ends were trimmed by 4 bases and 3 bases, with 10 bases remaining between them. In the case of this clone: As yet, its antigen is unknown.

With 60 Vbeta and 13 Jbeta primers, the PCR was carried out. Assay: immunoSEQ multiplex PCR; the TCRdb copy retains only in-frame clones and omits some. The table has roughly 98,000 clones, around 77% seen once; the top ten hold around 3%. Study findings and constraints: The number of N-insertions in an Asian-associated ancestry cluster was reportedly below the roughly 670-donor mean in a later analysis. Sequencing likely produced, as an artifact, a cluster of highly shared sequence variants. Later genetic work tied a missense DCLRE1C variant to beta-chain V and J trimming.

The sample taken for sequencing was PBMCs. The sequence came from a middle-aged man in good health and CMV-seronegative. This chain joins TRBV6-1 and TRBJ1-6, with no clear D. CDR3 DNA: TGTGCCAGCAGTGGAGGGAGCCACTATAATTCACCCCTCCACTTT. It specifies CASSGGSHYNSPLHF.